This entry features one TCR beta chain sequence. Its antigen is undetermined. Deep was the level used in running the assay. The repertoire was sequenced with immunoSEQ multiplex PCR; TCRdb's copy has only in-frame clones and lacks some. There are roughly 1,600,000 clones in the sample; 98% occur only once, and around 0.33% lies in the top ten. A CD45RA-negative memory subset and a CD45RA+ naive subset were separated from the CD4+ cells. The CDR3 is made up of 14 amino acids. In germline, CDR1 is SGDLS, CDR2 YYNGEE. Between the trimmed V and J ends, which lost 0 bases and 1 base, there was a span of 7 bases. The sample is drawn from a study of shared clonotypes between healthy human individuals. Study-wide findings and caveats: Collection of samples was limited to blood; tissue repertoires likely differ.

V gene TRBV9 combines with J gene TRBJ2-5; a weak D match, TRBD1 (6 bases). The sequence came from a man aged 30 to 39 in good health. Input material: naive CD4+ T cells sorted from blood. The subset denotes: CD45RA+ positively selected. CDR3 sequence reads: CASSVGGGQETQYF. DNA of the CDR3: TGTGCCAGCAGCGTAGGAGGGGGCCAAGAGACCCAGTACTTC.